The 31 T cell receptor beta chains reported below all come from one sample, sequenced in a study of naive and memory T cell subsets. The library had UMIs added by 3' ligation of an oligonucleotide to TCR cDNA. Four PCR rounds used nested alpha and beta constant region primers plus the SP2 primer. TCRdb re-called the 5' RACE reads through MiXCR, storing one row per CDR3 protein. There are around 56,000 distinct CDR3 sequences in the sample; 6% to 8.5% occur only once, and approximately 9.4% lies in the top ten. The receptors derive from a female donor in good health.

This clonotype was detected ten times or more. The J gene is TRBJ1-1, the V gene TRBV7-9; D uncertain. The CDR3 is made up of 14 amino acids. Germline CDR1 and CDR2: SEHNR and FQNEAQ (reference sequence). Between the trimmed V and J ends, which lost 1 base and 1 base, there was a span of 7 bases. The CDR3 DNA reads as TGTGCCAGCAGCTTAGACCCCCGGAACACTGAAGCTTTCTTT. Protein product: CASSLDPRNTEAFF.

This clonotype was detected a few times. The chain is built from TRBV5-1 and TRBJ2-7; D not certain. Germline V lookup: CDR1 SGHRS, CDR2 YFSETQ. Deletions cut 1 base from V and 5 bases from J, with 7 bases between. The CDR3 sequence is 12 residues long. CDR3 protein: CASSLNPHEQYF. The CDR3 DNA sequence: TGCGCCAGCAGCTTGAACCCCCACGAGCAGTACTTC.

This clonotype was found many times. The chain has TRBV6-4 and TRBJ1-1; 7 bases map to TRBD1. CDR3 length equals 14 residues. Unmatched junction bases numbered 7, after V lost 2 bases and J lost 7 bases. Germline CDR1 reads MRHNA; CDR2 reads SNTAGT. CDR3 nucleotide sequence: TGTGCCAGCAGTGACGGAGGGGGCGGGGGTGAAGCTTTCTTT. The encoded protein is CASSDGGGGGEAFF.

This clonotype appeared a few times. The rearrangement joins TRBV21-1 to TRBJ2-7; TRBD1, the D gene given by the table, was not confirmed from the DNA. TRBV21-1 is a pseudogene locus. The length of the CDR3 is 16 residues. CDR3 nucleotide sequence: TGTGCCAGCAGCAAAGAAGGGACCGGGACAACTTACGAGCAGTACTTC. It yields the protein CASSKEGTGTTYEQYF.

This clonotype was seen at least ten times. J is TRBJ1-1 and V is TRBV12-3 or TRBV12-4; no reliable D call. Trimming removed 7 bases from V and 3 bases from J, with 12 bases in between. This CDR3 is 13 amino acids long. CDR3 nucleotides: TGTGCCAGCAATACCGGGTTCGACACTGAAGCTTTCTTT. As protein: CASNTGFDTEAFF.

This clonotype is a singleton in its sample. A much bigger clone sits one base away, suggesting this may be a read error. The chain links TRBV5-1 to TRBJ1-4, with D uncertain. Trimming took 1 base from V and 8 from J, leaving 15 bases between them. Germline V gene data show CDR1 as SGHRS and CDR2 as YFSETQ. CDR3 length: 15 residues. This CDR3 reads CASSLRVGENEKLFF. The CDR3 DNA reads as TGCGCCAGCAGCTTGCGAGTTGGGGAGAACGAAAAACTGTTTTTT.

There are many counts of this clonotype. The gene calls are TRBV12-3 or TRBV12-4 and TRBJ1-6, with 7 bases that match TRBD1. Germline trimming cut 6 bases from V and 7 bases from J; bases unmatched to any gene: 6. The CDR3 runs 14 residues. CDR3 nucleotides: TGTGCCAGCAGCCTAAACAGGGGAAATTCACCCCTCCACTTT. This codes for CASSLNRGNSPLHF.

This clonotype was detected many times. The chain has TRBV19 and TRBJ1-2, with D perhaps matching TRBD1 (5 bases). The CDR3 covers 15 residues. V lost 8 bases and J lost 0, with 16 bases in between. CDR1 LNHDA and CDR2 SQIVND come from the germline V gene (reference sequence). The CDR3, as DNA: TGTGCCAGTGAGCGCCGGGACCCAACTAACTATGGCTACACCTTC. Translating it yields CASERRDPTNYGYTF.

The CDR3 loop reads CSARGGGAYNEQFF. The CDR3 region has the DNA TGCAGTGCTCGCGGGGGGGGGGCCTACAATGAGCAGTTCTTC. The chain uses TRBV20-1 and TRBJ2-1; 9 bases align to TRBD2. This CDR3 contains 14 residues. V dropped 5 bases and J dropped 2; count of bases not matched to a gene: 4. Germline V gene data show CDR1 as DFQATT and CDR2 as SNEGSKA (reference sequence).

This chain links TRBV12-3 or TRBV12-4 with TRBJ2-5; tentative D call: TRBD2 (5 bases). The CDR3 runs 15 residues. Trimming shortened V by 6 bases and J by 5 bases, and 19 bases separated the two germline ends. The CDR3 region has the DNA TGTGCCAGCAGGAGCTCGGGATGGAGAAGGGAGACCCAGTACTTC. As protein: CASRSSGWRRETQYF.

V gene TRBV20-1 combines with J gene TRBJ2-1, with D possibly matching TRBD1 (5 bases). Germline V gene sequence: CDR1 DFQATT, CDR2 SNEGSKA (reference sequence). The germline V and J ends were trimmed by 7 bases and 7 bases, with 17 bases remaining between them. The CDR3 is made up of 13 amino acids. This chain's CDR3 is CSVSRTSENEQFF. CDR3 nucleotide sequence: TGCAGTGTCTCTCGGACAAGTGAAAATGAGCAGTTCTTC.

This clonotype was counted many times. The gene calls are TRBV27 and TRBJ2-1; 7 bases are a match to TRBD2. CDR1 MNHEY and CDR2 SMNVEV come from the germline V gene (reference sequence). The CDR3 loop spans 16 amino acids. Trimming cost V 0 bases and J 2 bases; bases outside gene matches: 4. The CDR3 sequence: CASSLSGGGPYNEQFF. In DNA form, the CDR3 reads TGTGCCAGCAGTTTATCGGGCGGGGGTCCCTACAATGAGCAGTTCTTC.

With regard to this clonotype: This may be a read error: a much more frequent sequence differs by one nucleotide. The chain employs TRBV15 and TRBJ1-5; tentatively, D is TRBD1 (6 bases). The V gene's germline CDR1 is LNHNV and CDR2 YYDKDF (reference sequence). This CDR3 is 17 amino acids long. The DNA for the CDR3 is TGTACCACCAGCAGAGATTTCGCCAGGGGAAGCAATCAGCCCCAGCATTTT. This codes for CTTSRDFARGSNQPQHF. The full variable domain, rest sourced from reference TRBV15 and TRBJ1-5, is DAMVIQNPRYQVTQFGKPVTLSCSQTLNHNVMYWYQQKSSQAPKLLFHYYDKDFNNEADTPDNFQSRRPNTSFCFLDIRSPGLGDTAMYLCTTSRDFARGSNQPQHFGDGTRLSIL.

A word on this clonotype: Given a much more abundant clone one base away, this may be a read error. This sequence joins TRBV20-1 and TRBJ2-2, with TRBD2 as a possible D gene (6 bases). The length of the CDR3 is 15 residues. Between the trimmed V and J ends, which lost 5 bases and 6 bases, there was a span of 19 bases. From germline, CDR1 is DFQATT and CDR2 SNEGSKA (reference sequence). The CDR3, as DNA: TGCAGTGCTCCCCGGGGGATAGCTAACGCCGGGGAGCTGTTTTTT. Encoded protein: CSAPRGIANAGELFF.

There are a few counts of this clonotype. The gene calls are TRBV20-1 and TRBJ2-7; the D is unclear. The CDR3 consists of 15 residues. V was clipped by 1 base and J by 2 bases, with 15 bases between them. The germline CDR1 and CDR2 sequences are DFQATT and SNEGSKA (reference sequence). The chain's CDR3 is CSARGPGFRPYEQYF. In nucleotides, the CDR3 is TGCAGTGCTAGAGGGCCCGGGTTTCGGCCCTACGAGCAGTACTTC.

This clonotype was seen ten or more times. The chain links TRBV4-2 to TRBJ2-7; no firm D call. Trimming took 1 base from V and 6 from J, leaving 7 bases between them. The CDR3 is 12 amino acids. CDR1 is LGHNA and CDR2 is YNFKEQ in the germline V gene. The CDR3 bases are TGTGCCAGCAGCCAAGGTCCTGGCGAGCAGTACTTC. Protein product: CASSQGPGEQYF.

The chain uses TRBV6-5 and TRBJ2-3, with D possibly TRBD1 on 5 matching bases. Trimming left V 0 bases short and J 2 bases short, with 12 bases between. This CDR3 has 16 amino acids. From germline, CDR1 is MNHEY and CDR2 SVGAGI. For the CDR3, the DNA is TGTGCCAGCAGTTACTCGATTGGCAGGGTCACAGATACGCAGTATTTT. Encoded protein: CASSYSIGRVTDTQYF.

The chain is built from TRBV11-2 and TRBJ2-7; D is perhaps TRBD2 (5 bases). CDR3 size: 14 residues. Germline values: CDR1 SGHAT, CDR2 FQNNGV. V lost 5 bases to trimming and J lost 6 bases, with 17 bases between them. In nucleotides, the CDR3 is TGTGCCAGCAGCCTAGCAAGTCTGGCGGTCGAGCAGTACTTC. Translation gives CASSLASLAVEQYF.

The chain has TRBV13 and TRBJ1-2; 10 positions match TRBD1. The CDR3 covers 14 residues. CDR1 and CDR2 (germline): PRHDT, FYEKMQ (reference sequence). V gave up 4 bases and J gave up 12 bases; unmatched junction bases: 11. This CDR3 reads CASSSLPGQGYHTF. In DNA form, the CDR3 reads TGTGCCAGCAGCTCTCTCCCGGGACAGGGGTACCACACCTTC.

This clonotype was counted ten times or more. The rearrangement links TRBV3-1 to TRBJ1-2; D is ambiguous. Germline V gene data show CDR1 as LGHDT and CDR2 as YNNKEL (reference sequence). Trimming pared 2 bases from V and 7 bases from J, leaving 17 bases between. The CDR3 has 15 amino acids. The CDR3 loop is CASSQTSGSLAGYTF. CDR3 nucleotide sequence: TGTGCCAGCAGCCAAACCTCCGGCTCATTGGCTGGCTACACCTTC.

This clonotype was detected ten times or more. V and J are TRBV7-8 and TRBJ2-7; D may match TRBD1 or TRBD2 (6 bases each). The germline V gene encodes CDR1 SGHVS and CDR2 FQNEAQ. Deletions cut 4 bases from V and 2 bases from J, with 18 bases between. CDR3 size: 16 residues. The CDR3 protein is CASSSAWGARTYEQYF. The CDR3 DNA is TGTGCCAGCAGCTCCGCCTGGGGGGCGCGCACCTACGAGCAGTACTTC. Full variable domain (outside the CDR3, taken from reference TRBV7-8 and TRBJ2-7): GAGVSQSPRYKVAKRGQDVALRCDPISGHVSLFWYQQALGQGPEFLTYFQNEAQLDKSGLPSDRFFAERPEGSVSTLKIQRTQQEDSAVYLCASSSAWGARTYEQYFGPGTRLTVT.

As to this clonotype: The junction departs from germline at one end; a sequencing error may be responsible. The chain joins TRBV7-2 to TRBJ2-7, with D possibly matching TRBD1 (6 bases). CDR3 length: 11 amino acids. The germline V gene has CDR1 SGHTA and CDR2 FQGNSA. The CDR3 DNA reads as TGTGCCAGCAGCTTAACGCAGGGGTTGTCCTTC. It is translated as CASSLTQGLSF.

This clonotype occurred a few times. The rearrangement links TRBV28 to TRBJ1-2, with 8 bases that match TRBD1. This CDR3 has 16 residues. Trimming at V came to 3 bases and at J to 6 bases, leaving 12 bases not matched to a gene. CDR1 MDHEN and CDR2 SYDVKM come from the germline V gene. The CDR3 spells CASSFWAVGQGDGYTF. For the CDR3, the DNA is TGTGCCAGCAGTTTTTGGGCCGTAGGACAGGGAGATGGCTACACCTTC.

Regarding this clonotype: Since a much larger clone is just one base distant, this may be a read error. The V gene is TRBV21-1, the J gene TRBJ1-2. TRBV21-1 is tagged as a pseudogene. This CDR3 spans 13 amino acids. The CDR3 sequence is CASSPRRCYGYTF. The CDR3, as DNA: TGTGCCAGCAGCCCTAGACGGTGTTATGGCTACACCTTC.

This clonotype was seen a few times. This rearrangement joins TRBV5-1 to TRBJ1-6, with D tentatively TRBD1 (6 bases). Deletions cut 1 base from V and 9 bases from J, with 8 bases between. The CDR3 extends over 13 amino acids. Per germline, CDR1 SGHRS and CDR2 YFSETQ. The CDR3 DNA reads TGCGCCAGCAGCTTGTCGACAGGTTCACCCCTCCACTTT. Its translation is CASSLSTGSPLHF.

This clonotype was picked up a small number of times. The chain joins TRBV11-2 to TRBJ2-5; D is unclear. This CDR3 is built from 14 residues. Per the germline V gene, CDR1 is SGHAT and CDR2 is FQNNGV. Trimming removed 3 bases at V and 1 base at J, with 9 bases between. CDR3 DNA: TGTGCCAGCAGCTTTAAGAAACCCCAAGAGACCCAGTACTTC. Translation: CASSFKKPQETQYF. The whole variable domain, remainder taken from reference TRBV11-2 and TRBJ2-5, is EAGVAQSPRYKIIEKRQSVAFWCNPISGHATLYWYQQILGQGPKLLIQFQNNGVVDDSQLPKDRFSAERLKGVDSTLKIQPAKLEDSAVYLCASSFKKPQETQYFGPGTRLLVL.

The chain uses TRBV9 and TRBJ2-5; D may match TRBD1 or TRBD2 (5 bases each). Per germline, CDR1 SGDLS and CDR2 YYNGEE. The CDR3 is 13 residues long. The germline V and J ends were trimmed by 1 base and 3 bases, with 7 bases remaining between them. The CDR3 sequence is CASSVMGEETQYF. CDR3 bases: TGTGCCAGCAGCGTAATGGGGGAAGAGACCCAGTACTTC.

This clonotype was picked up many times. The gene calls are TRBV14 and TRBJ1-5; D is unresolved. Germline V gene data show CDR1 as SGHDN and CDR2 as FVKESK. CDR3 length: 13 amino acids. V lost 1 base and J lost 6, with 7 bases in between. This CDR3 is CASSQGLSQPQHF. CDR3 coding DNA: TGTGCCAGCAGCCAAGGTTTGAGTCAGCCCCAGCATTTT.

The V gene is TRBV3-1, the J gene TRBJ2-1, with D hard to call. Trimming cost V 2 bases and J 6 bases, with 8 bases left between them. The germline gives CDR1 LGHDT, CDR2 YNNKEL (reference sequence). The length of the CDR3 is 13 residues. The CDR3 loop reads CASSQNFVNEQFF. The CDR3, as DNA: TGTGCCAGCAGCCAAAATTTTGTCAATGAGCAGTTCTTC.

There are many counts of this clonotype. The chain combines TRBV19 with TRBJ1-5; D gene unclear. CDR1 and CDR2 from the germline V gene are LNHDA and SQIVND (reference sequence). Trimming pared 2 bases from V and 9 bases from J, leaving 11 bases between. The CDR3 is 13 residues long. CDR3 nucleotides: TGTGCCAGTAGTATAACGGTTTCAGGGCCCCAGCATTTT. It translates to CASSITVSGPQHF.

This clonotype was observed once. This sequence joins TRBV3-1 and TRBJ2-2; D assignment may be TRBD1 or TRBD2 (5 bases each). V lost 4 bases and J lost 4, with 16 bases in between. The CDR3 extends over 16 amino acids. Germline lookup yields CDR1 LGHDT and CDR2 YNNKEL (reference sequence). The CDR3 DNA reads as TGTGCCAGCAGCCCTAGGGCCTGGGGGACCACCGGGGAGCTGTTTTTT. This encodes CASSPRAWGTTGELFF.